The entry that follows covers one T cell receptor (beta chain) sequence. A much larger clone is a single base away; this may be a read error. This sample stems from a study of T cells in Graves' hyperthyroidism and ophthalmopathy. In germline, CDR1 is SGHTA, CDR2 FQGNSA. V gave up 2 bases and J gave up 4 bases, with 14 bases separating them. The CDR3 has 15 residues. Patients were excluded because of uncontrolled infection, other autoimmune disease, pregnancy or lactation. RNA transcripts gave rise to amplified TCR beta CDR3 regions. Primed by the HTBI set, a first-round RT-PCR was run on the TCR CDR3. In TCRdb, the multiplex PCR reads were re-called with MiXCR into one record per CDR3 protein. This sample has about 540,000 distinct CDR3 sequences; around 45% occur once, and the top ten carry about 7.9%.

The specimen sequenced was peripheral blood or thyroid tissue (not recorded which). This TCR came from a woman under 30 with Graves' hyperthyroidism. V is TRBV7-2 and J is TRBJ2-5, with D perhaps being TRBD1 or TRBD2 (5 bases each). DNA for the CDR3: TGTGCCAGCAGCTTAAAAGGAGGTGGGGGAGAGACCCAGTACTTC. Protein product: CASSLKGGGGETQYF. The complete variable domain, with remaining parts taken from reference TRBV7-2 and TRBJ2-5, reads GAGVSQSPSNKVTEKGKDVELRCDPISGHTALYWYRQSLGQGLEFLIYFQGNSAPDKSGLPSDRFSAERTGGSVSTLTIQRTQQEDSAVYLCASSLKGGGGETQYFGPGTRLLVL.